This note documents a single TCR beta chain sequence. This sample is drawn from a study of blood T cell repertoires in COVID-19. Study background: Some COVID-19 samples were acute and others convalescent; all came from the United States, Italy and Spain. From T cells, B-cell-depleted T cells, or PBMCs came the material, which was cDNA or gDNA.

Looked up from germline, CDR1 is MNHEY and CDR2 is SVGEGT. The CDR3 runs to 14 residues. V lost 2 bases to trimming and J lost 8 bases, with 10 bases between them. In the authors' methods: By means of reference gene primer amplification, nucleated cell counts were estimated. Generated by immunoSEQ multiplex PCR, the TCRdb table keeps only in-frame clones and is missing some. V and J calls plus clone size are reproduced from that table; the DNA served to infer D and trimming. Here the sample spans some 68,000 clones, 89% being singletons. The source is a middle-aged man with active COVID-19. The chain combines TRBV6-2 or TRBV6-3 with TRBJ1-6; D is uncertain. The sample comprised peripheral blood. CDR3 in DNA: TGTGCCAGCAGTTACACTGATCGATATTCACCCCTCCACTTT. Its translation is CASSYTDRYSPLHF.